The TCR beta chain described here comes from a study of shared clonotypes between healthy human individuals. TCRdb's table, derived via immunoSEQ multiplex PCR, lists solely in-frame clones and lacks some. The sample yields about 2.1 million clones, over 85% seen once. Note on this clone: Other DNA sequences in the sample encode the same CDR3.

The length of the CDR3 is 14 residues. Germline loops: CDR1 SQVTM, CDR2 ANQGSEA. V gave up 7 bases and J gave up 0 bases; unmatched junction bases: 4. Cells designated naive CD8 were CD45RO-negative and were positively selected for CCR7, with terminally differentiated effector memory CD45RA+ cells excluded. The V call is TRBV29-1, the J call TRBJ1-1; the match to TRBD1 covers 11 bases. This receptor was identified in a man between 18 and 35 years old in good health. Some clones in this sample may be carry-over from other donors' samples. Sequenced material: naive CD8+ T cells from PBMCs. In nucleotides, the CDR3 is TGCAGCGCTGGGACAGGGGGATTGAACACTGAAGCTTTCTTT. Encoded protein: CSAGTGGLNTEAFF.